The 27 T cell receptor beta chains below were found in one sample sequenced in a study of blood T cell repertoires in COVID-19. Method: immunoSEQ multiplex PCR; TCRdb's copy keeps in-frame clones and lacks some. The sample has 410,000 or so clones; around 91% are singletons. Sequenced sample: peripheral blood. Receptors originate from a woman in her 40s with COVID-19, enrolled during active disease.

The genes are TRBV5-6 and TRBJ1-3; D is ambiguous. Trimming pared 1 base from V and 0 bases from J, leaving 8 bases between. In germline, CDR1 is SGHDT, CDR2 YYEEEE. The CDR3 is 15 amino acids. CDR3 DNA sequence: TGTGCCAGCAGCTTGTCGGTCTTCTCTGGAAACACCATATATTTT. Translated: CASSLSVFSGNTIYF.

The rearrangement links TRBV3-1 (or the pseudogene TRBV3-2) to TRBJ1-5; no firm D call. This CDR3 is 16 amino acids long. From germline, CDR1 is LGHDT and CDR2 YNNKEL (reference sequence). V was shortened by 0 bases and J by 0 bases, with 9 bases between the two germline ends. For the CDR3, the DNA is TGTGCCAGCAGCCAAGATTTACCCTATAGCAATCAGCCCCAGCATTTT. This codes for CASSQDLPYSNQPQHF.

This clone was seen only once. CDR3 protein: CASTGPVRGSLELFF. CDR3 DNA: TGTGCCAGCACCGGGCCGGTAAGGGGATCTCTGGAACTGTTTTTT. The rearrangement uses TRBV6-5 and TRBJ1-4; TRBD1 might be the D (5 bases). This CDR3 has 15 residues. CDR1 and CDR2 from the germline V gene are MNHEY and SVGAGI. Trimming left V 7 bases short and J 12 bases short, with 24 bases between.

The CDR3 loop is CASSYSSAGGSTGELFF. The CDR3 coding sequence is TGTGCCAGCAGTTACTCGTCGGCGGGGGGGTCCACCGGGGAGCTGTTTTTT. The rearrangement joins TRBV6-2 or TRBV6-3 to TRBJ2-2, with 9 positions matching TRBD2. Germline CDR1 and CDR2: MNHEY and SVGEGT. The junction had 6 bases not matched to a gene; V was cut back by 0 bases and J by 4 bases. The CDR3 covers 17 residues.

This clone was counted a single time. The rearrangement links TRBV28 to TRBJ1-5, with 10 bases aligning to TRBD1. The germline gives CDR1 MDHEN, CDR2 SYDVKM. The CDR3 contains 15 residues. J was trimmed by 5 bases and V by 2 bases; bases with no gene match: 3. In DNA form, the CDR3 reads TGTGCCAGCAGTTTAGGGGACAGGGGCGATCAGCCCCAGCATTTT. Protein sequence: CASSLGDRGDQPQHF.

This clone was seen only a few times. The chain combines TRBV24-1 with TRBJ2-2, with 8 bases aligning to TRBD1. The germline V gene has CDR1 KGHDR and CDR2 SFDVKD. V lost 6 bases and J lost 6; bases outside the gene matches: 14. The CDR3 has 17 residues. CDR3 residues: CATSKGGGQGFSGELFF. Here the CDR3 DNA reads TGTGCCACCAGTAAAGGGGGCGGACAGGGTTTTTCCGGGGAGCTGTTTTTT.

CDR3 DNA: TGTGCCAGCGTTCCAATGAACTATGGCTACACCTTC. Residues: CASVPMNYGYTF. This chain connects TRBV2 to TRBJ1-2; D is ambiguous. Germline CDR1 is SNHLY and CDR2 is FYNNEI. V was shortened by 8 bases and J by 2 bases, with 9 bases between the two germline ends. This CDR3 is built from 12 residues.

Here the CDR3 reads CASSLGGKTGDEQYF. CDR3 nucleotide sequence: TGTGCCAGCAGCCTCGGTGGTAAAACGGGGGACGAGCAGTACTTC. The rearrangement links TRBV7-2 to TRBJ2-7, with D perhaps matching TRBD2 (6 bases). This CDR3 is built from 15 residues. Germline V gives CDR1 SGHTA, CDR2 FQGNSA. V was cut by 5 bases and J by 5 bases, with 19 bases left in between.

This clone showed up just a few times. This sequence joins TRBV19 and TRBJ1-1; TRBD1 matches 9 bases. The CDR3 sequence is 14 residues long. Germline lookup yields CDR1 LNHDA and CDR2 SQIVND (reference sequence). V dropped 4 bases and J dropped 5; count of bases not matched to a gene: 5. CDR3 DNA sequence: TGTGCCAGTAGTAACAGGGGGCGGGGGACTGAAGCTTTCTTT. This encodes CASSNRGRGTEAFF.

This chain joins TRBV6-5 and TRBJ1-1; D not certain. CDR1 is MNHEY and CDR2 is SVGAGI in the germline V gene. CDR3 length: 15 amino acids. V lost 8 bases to trimming and J lost 0 bases, with 16 bases between them. For the CDR3, the DNA is TGTGCCAGCTCCGATCCGGGATCCCTGAACACTGAAGCTTTCTTT. Encoded protein: CASSDPGSLNTEAFF.

J is TRBJ1-6 and V is TRBV5-1, with 7 bases identical to TRBD1. This CDR3 is built from 15 residues. The junction had 4 bases not matched to a gene; V was cut back by 4 bases and J by 3 bases. CDR1 is SGHRS, CDR2 YFSETQ, per germline. DNA for the CDR3: TGCGCCAGCAGCCGTTCAGGGGGCTATAATTCACCCCTCCACTTT. Encoded protein: CASSRSGGYNSPLHF.

The V call is TRBV5-1, the J call TRBJ2-1; 14 nucleotides align to TRBD2. Germline CDR1 SGHRS, CDR2 YFSETQ. V lost 5 bases to trimming and J lost 9 bases; unmatched junction nucleotides: 10. The CDR3 runs 16 residues. The CDR3, as DNA: TGCGCCAGCAGAACCACTCCCGGGACTAGCGGGAGTGAGCAGTTCTTC. It translates to CASRTTPGTSGSEQFF.

The chain carries TRBV27 and TRBJ1-5; D remains ambiguous. The germline V and J ends were trimmed by 8 bases and 0 bases, with 5 bases remaining between them. The CDR3 contains 12 residues. Germline V gene lookup returns CDR1 MNHEY and CDR2 SMNVEV (reference sequence). In DNA form, the CDR3 reads TGTGCCAGCGGAGTTAGCAATCAGCCCCAGCATTTT. It specifies CASGVSNQPQHF.

The chain is built from TRBV30 and TRBJ1-1, with D possibly matching TRBD1 (6 bases). Looked up from germline, CDR1 is GTSNPN and CDR2 is SVGIG (reference sequence). V gave up 7 bases and J gave up 0 bases, with 9 bases separating them. The CDR3 is made up of 12 amino acids. CDR3 nucleotides: TGTGCCTTGGACAGCATGAACACTGAAGCTTTCTTT. Amino acids: CALDSMNTEAFF.

This clone has just one count. The gene calls are TRBV15 and TRBJ2-5, with D possibly TRBD2 on 5 matching bases. The CDR3 is 14 residues long. V dropped 5 bases and J dropped 1 base, with 11 bases sitting between them. CDR1 is LNHNV and CDR2 is YYDKDF in the germline V gene (reference sequence). CDR3 amino acids: CATSPAGVQETQYF. The DNA for the CDR3 is TGTGCCACCAGCCCCGCCGGGGTCCAAGAGACCCAGTACTTC.

The genes are TRBV7-2 and TRBJ1-3, with 7 bases aligning to TRBD1. The CDR3 length is 18 residues. In germline, CDR1 is SGHTA, CDR2 FQGNSA. V was pared by 5 bases and J by 2 bases, with 15 bases of the junction left unmatched. CDR3: CASSPALGTESTGNTIYF. Here the CDR3 DNA reads TGTGCCAGCAGCCCCGCCCTCGGGACAGAGAGTACTGGAAACACCATATATTTT.

This clone was seen just once. In DNA form, the CDR3 reads TGTGCCAGCAGTGAGGGACAGCTCGCGGCCCAGCCCCAGCATTTT. Protein: CASSEGQLAAQPQHF. The V gene is TRBV2, the J gene TRBJ1-5, with TRBD1 matching over 7 bases. Losses at the gene ends were 3 bases for V and 7 bases for J; bases not matched to a gene: 9. The CDR3 length is 15 residues. Germline V lookup: CDR1 SNHLY, CDR2 FYNNEI.

The chain employs TRBV29-1 and TRBJ2-3, with D uncertain. V lost 4 bases and J 1 base, leaving 12 bases between the germline ends. The CDR3 is 14 amino acids. Germline lookup yields CDR1 SQVTM and CDR2 ANQGSEA. The chain's CDR3 is CSVVGSQGTDTQYF. DNA of the CDR3: TGCAGCGTTGTAGGTTCGCAGGGCACAGATACGCAGTATTTT.

The count of this clone is one. V usage is TRBV4-3 and J usage is TRBJ2-7; TRBD2 might be the D (5 bases). The CDR3 is 13 amino acids. V lost 0 bases, J lost 8 bases, and 11 bases lay in between. Germline lookup yields CDR1 LGHNA and CDR2 YSLEER. CDR3 coding DNA: TGCGCCAGCAGCCAAGATTCGGGGTACCAGCAGTACTTC. It is translated as CASSQDSGYQQYF.

The J gene is TRBJ1-3, the V gene TRBV7-2, with TRBD1 as a possible D gene (5 bases). The V end lost 3 bases, the J end lost 4 bases, and 16 bases lay between the germline ends. Germline CDR1 reads SGHTA; CDR2 reads FQGNSA. This CDR3 spans 16 amino acids. CDR3 loop: CASSLSMTAGGNTIYF. In DNA, the CDR3 is TGTGCCAGCAGCTTGAGTATGACCGCAGGGGGAAACACCATATATTTT.

V usage is TRBV29-1 and J usage is TRBJ2-7; TRBD1 matches at 12 bases. The trim removed 5 bases at V and 2 bases at J, leaving 4 bases unmatched. The V gene's germline CDR1 is SQVTM and CDR2 ANQGSEA. The CDR3 has 14 residues. For the CDR3, the DNA is TGCAGCGTTAACCGGGACAGGGGGCCCTACGAGCAGTACTTC. This codes for CSVNRDRGPYEQYF.

This chain uses TRBV7-2 with TRBJ1-1, with a possible D match to TRBD1 (6 bases). This CDR3 has 15 residues. V was cut by 3 bases and J by 11 bases, with 22 bases left in between. The V gene's germline CDR1 is SGHTA and CDR2 FQGNSA. The CDR3 sequence: CASSFDSIHGTWAFF. In nucleotides, the CDR3 is TGTGCCAGCAGCTTCGACTCTATCCACGGGACATGGGCTTTCTTT.

As concerns this clone: Other nucleotide sequences in the sample specify the same CDR3. The chain employs TRBV28 and TRBJ2-2; TRBD2 might be the D (7 bases). Germline V lookup: CDR1 MDHEN, CDR2 SYDVKM. This CDR3 has 14 residues. Trimming took off 8 bases at V and 2 bases at J, with 12 bases between the two ends. The CDR3 nucleotides read TGTGCCAGCCGGGGAGGGGGAAACACCGGGGAGCTGTTTTTT. Translating gives CASRGGGNTGELFF.

The J gene is TRBJ1-1, the V gene TRBV12-3 or TRBV12-4, with D uncertain. The CDR3 sequence is 12 residues long. The germline V and J ends were trimmed by 3 bases and 7 bases, with 9 bases remaining between them. This CDR3 is CASSFFRGEAFF. The DNA for the CDR3 is TGTGCCAGCAGTTTTTTCAGAGGTGAAGCTTTCTTT.

V gene TRBV2 combines with J gene TRBJ1-2; 10 nucleotides agree with TRBD1. CDR1 and CDR2 (germline): SNHLY, FYNNEI. The CDR3 is made up of 18 amino acids. V was pared by 6 bases and J by 4 bases, with 17 bases of the junction left unmatched. CDR3 region: CASRTGGAGAPRLYGYTF. The CDR3 nucleotides are TGTGCCAGCAGGACAGGGGGCGCGGGGGCCCCTAGGCTCTATGGCTACACCTTC.

The chain couples TRBV6-5 to TRBJ2-3; 12 bases align to TRBD2. The germline V gene encodes CDR1 MNHEY and CDR2 SVGAGI. V dropped 4 bases and J dropped 5; count of bases not matched to a gene: 4. The CDR3 is made up of 15 amino acids. For the CDR3, the DNA is TGTGCCAGCAGTTTACTAGCGGGGGGCAAAGATACGCAGTATTTT. Translation gives CASSLLAGGKDTQYF.

The chain joins TRBV7-3 to TRBJ2-1; perhaps TRBD1 as D (5 bases). Trimming removed 0 bases from V and 0 bases from J, with 9 bases in between. The germline V gene has CDR1 SGHTA and CDR2 FQGTGA. This CDR3 is built from 16 residues. In DNA form, the CDR3 reads TGTGCCAGCAGCTTAACGACAGCGCTCTCCTACAATGAGCAGTTCTTC. As protein: CASSLTTALSYNEQFF.